This TCR beta chain appears in the sequencing data of a study of T cell repertoires in cytomegalovirus infection. Study summary: Matching HLA type and CMV infection were both indicated by public TCR beta signatures.

Study-level findings and limits: Dominating the ex vivo response were HLA-C-restricted CMV-specific TCR beta clonotypes. Accumulated public TCR beta family frequency recognized individuals carrying CMV together with the relevant HLA.

On this clonotype itself: The antigen is undetermined.

The V gene lost 0 bases and the J gene lost 5 bases, with 17 bases spanning the gap. In germline, CDR1 is DFQATT, CDR2 SNEGSKA (reference sequence). The CDR3 length is 16 residues. A single record per CDR3 protein comes from TCRdb applying MiXCR to the reads. Among hundreds of thousands of distinct CDR3 sequences listed, roughly 22% were seen once. Sequencing was carried out using CD8+ T cells from PBMCs. This clonotype was obtained from a human donor in good health (CMV status not recorded). Some clones in this sample may be carry-over from other donors' samples. The chain employs TRBV20-1 and TRBJ2-1, with D perhaps TRBD2 (7 bases). The CDR3 region has the DNA TGCAGTGCTAGAGATGGGGGGGCGGCCCCCAACAATGAGCAGTTCTTC. Its protein product is CSARDGGAAPNNEQFF.